These 11 T cell receptor beta chains were all obtained from the same sample, sequenced in a study of T cell responses to AZD1222 COVID-19 vaccine. Data came from immunoSEQ multiplex PCR; TCRdb stores just in-frame clones and leaves some out. Here the sample spans more than 85,000 clones, 85% to 90% being singletons. Sequences were derived from peripheral blood, sampled on day 0 of AZD1222 vaccination. Receptor source: an adult in good health.

The chain links TRBV9 to TRBJ1-5, with a tentative D call TRBD1 (5 bases). The CDR3 has 14 residues. Trimming shortened V by 0 bases and J by 4 bases, and 8 bases separated the two germline ends. Germline loops: CDR1 SGDLS, CDR2 YYNGEE. CDR3 DNA sequence: TGTGCCAGCAGCGTAGGTGCAGGGAATCAGCCCCAGCATTTT. This translates into CASSVGAGNQPQHF.

This clone was recorded only once. This chain connects TRBV24-1 to TRBJ2-7, with 11 positions matching TRBD2. Germline V gene lookup returns CDR1 KGHDR and CDR2 SFDVKD. CDR3 size: 18 residues. The junction had 12 bases not matched to a gene; V was cut back by 4 bases and J by 2 bases. Here the CDR3 reads CATSDTTKTSGEAYEQYF. As DNA, the CDR3 is TGTGCCACCAGTGACACAACAAAGACTAGCGGGGAAGCCTACGAGCAGTACTTC.

CDR3 region: CASRHRVDTGELFF. The CDR3 DNA reads as TGTGCCAGCAGACACAGGGTGGACACCGGGGAGCTGTTTTTT. The chain recombines TRBV3-1 (or the pseudogene TRBV3-2) with TRBJ2-2; maybe TRBD1 (6 bases). The V end was cut by 6 bases, the J end by 3 bases, with 11 bases between. The germline CDR1 and CDR2 sequences are LGHDT and YNNKEL (reference sequence). The CDR3 is 14 residues long.

V usage is TRBV19 and J usage is TRBJ1-6, with 9 bases aligning to TRBD1. CDR1 LNHDA and CDR2 SQIVND come from the germline V gene (reference sequence). With 5 bases clipped from V and 9 bases from J, the junction kept 8 bases outside the gene matches. The CDR3 length is 15 residues. CDR3 bases: TGTGCCAGTAGTCCCCGGGACAGGGTCTTTTCACCCCTCCACTTT. Translating it yields CASSPRDRVFSPLHF.

The V gene is TRBV3-1 (or the pseudogene TRBV3-2), the J gene TRBJ2-2, with 8 nucleotides matching TRBD2. The CDR3 is 12 amino acids. Looked up from germline, CDR1 is LGHDT and CDR2 is YNNKEL (reference sequence). The ends lost 8 bases at V and 7 bases at J; junction bases unmatched: 3. CDR3 in DNA: TGTGCCAGCCAGCGGGGGAACGGGGAGCTGTTTTTT. It codes for CASQRGNGELFF.

The genes are TRBV27 and TRBJ1-4; D remains ambiguous. In germline, CDR1 is MNHEY, CDR2 SMNVEV (reference sequence). The CDR3 extends over 17 amino acids. The V gene lost 2 bases and the J gene lost 0 bases, with 13 bases spanning the gap. CDR3 nucleotide sequence: TGTGCCAGCAGTTTAATCGGTACGGATGCAACTAATGAAAAACTGTTTTTT. Amino acid sequence: CASSLIGTDATNEKLFF.

CDR3 sequence: CASSQTGRVFEKLFF. The CDR3 DNA reads as TGTGCCAGCAGCCAAACAGGGAGGGTGTTTGAAAAACTGTTTTTT. This rearrangement joins TRBV7-9 to TRBJ1-4, with a weak D call TRBD1 (6 bases). The V end lost 5 bases, the J end lost 7 bases, and 17 bases lay between the germline ends. Germline V gene data show CDR1 as SEHNR and CDR2 as FQNEAQ (reference sequence). The CDR3 consists of 15 residues.

This chain links TRBV6-6 with TRBJ1-5; a possible D gene is TRBD1 (5 bases). The ends were cut back, 2 bases at V and 5 bases at J, with 7 bases in the middle. CDR3 length equals 13 residues. Germline loops: CDR1 MNHNY, CDR2 SVGAGI (reference sequence). The CDR3 DNA sequence: TGTGCCAGCAGTTACCGGGACTATCAGCCCCAGCATTTT. Its protein product is CASSYRDYQPQHF.

This clone is a singleton in its sample. This sequence joins TRBV28 and TRBJ1-1; tentative D call: TRBD1 (6 bases). The V end was cut by 5 bases, the J end by 1 base, with 20 bases between. Germline lookup yields CDR1 MDHEN and CDR2 SYDVKM. The CDR3 covers 17 residues. The CDR3 DNA follows: TGTGCCAGCAGTCCAGTAACCAGGGGCCGAAGGAACACTGAAGCTTTCTTT. This encodes CASSPVTRGRRNTEAFF.

This chain connects TRBV5-4 to TRBJ2-6; tentative D call: TRBD1 (6 bases). Germline V lookup: CDR1 SGHNT, CDR2 YYREEE (reference sequence). V was pared by 1 base and J by 0 bases, with 20 bases between. The CDR3 is made up of 20 amino acids. For the CDR3, the DNA is TGTGCCAGCAGCTTGTATAATCCAGGGGCCCGTATCTCTGGGGCCAACGTCCTGACTTTC. Its protein product is CASSLYNPGARISGANVLTF.

The chain links TRBV27 to TRBJ2-3; TRBD2 agrees at 7 bases. The germline V gene encodes CDR1 MNHEY and CDR2 SMNVEV (reference sequence). The CDR3 is 13 amino acids. After removal of 5 bases from V and 9 bases from J, the junction contained 8 bases not matched to a gene. CDR3 in amino acids: CASSQVPTSTQYF. CDR3 nucleotide sequence: TGTGCCAGCAGTCAGGTTCCGACTAGCACGCAGTATTTT.